A selection of T cell receptor beta chains follows, all from one sample in a study of T-cell reconstitution after alpha-beta-depleted transplantation in children. TCRdb re-derived calls from the PCR reads in MiXCR, one entry per CDR3 protein. The repertoire holds 250,000 to 300,000 distinct CDR3 sequences, around a tenth seen once, with 20% to 25% in the top ten. Material: peripheral blood, obtained 180 days after TCRalphabeta/CD19-depleted stem cell transplant. The receptors originated from a male patient aged 2 to 9 who had a stem cell transplant for chronic granulomatous disease, so the T cells may come from the graft donor. The CDR3 runs from the conserved cysteine through the conserved F or W. D genes are given only for firm matches. Where a row states a size, it is once, few, many or the class of an expanded clone; other rows omit it.

clone_size d_call j_call v_call cdr3_nt cdr3_aa
NA NA TRBJ1-5 TRBV20-1 TGCAGTGCCCGTTTGGGCGGGCAGAGCAATCAGCCCCAGCATTTT CSARLGGQSNQPQHF
many NA TRBJ2-3 TRBV4-3 TGCGCCAGCAGCCAAGTTGCCCTCGGGGATACGCAGTATTTT CASSQVALGDTQYF
few TRBD1 TRBJ1-3 TRBV7-9 TGTGCCAGCAGCTCGACAGGGGTTGGAAACACCATATATTTT CASSSTGVGNTIYF
NA NA TRBJ2-5 TRBV6-4 TGTGCCAGCAGCTCTGCCATGGACAGACAAGAGACCCAGTACTTC CASSSAMDRQETQYF
NA NA TRBJ1-2 TRBV14 TGTGCCAGCAGCCAAGAGGGACGGAGCTATGGCTACACCTTC CASSQEGRSYGYTF
many TRBD2 TRBJ2-5 TRBV19 TGTGCCAGTAGTATAGGACTAGCGGGAGGAGAGACCCAGTACTTC CASSIGLAGGETQYF
many TRBD2 TRBJ2-2 TRBV20-1 TGCAGTGCTAGTCGCGGGGGGGCCGGGGAGCTGTTTTTT CSASRGGAGELFF
many NA TRBJ1-6 TRBV25-1 TGTGCCAGCAGCGCCGACAGTGGTAATTCACCCCTCCACTTT CASSADSGNSPLHF
many TRBD2 TRBJ2-5 TRBV20-1 TGCAGTGCTAGAAGGCTAGCGGGGGGAGGTGAGACCCAGTACTTC CSARRLAGGGETQYF
many NA TRBJ2-1 TRBV7-2 TGTGCCAGCAGCTTACGTTATCGCCTCGATGAGCAGTTCTTC CASSLRYRLDEQFF
many TRBD2 TRBJ2-3 TRBV3-1 TGTGCCAGCAGCCTTAGGACTAGCGGGAGGGCCGATACGCAGTATTTT CASSLRTSGRADTQYF
NA NA TRBJ2-3 TRBV2 TGTGCCAGCAGTCCCGTTTCCAGGATCACAGATACGCAGTATTTT CASSPVSRITDTQYF
many NA TRBJ2-1 TRBV27 TGTGCCAGCAGTCCGGGACCTCCCAACGGGCAGTTCTTC CASSPGPPNGQFF
many NA TRBJ2-7 TRBV20-1 TGCAGGGTGGGGACCCCTTCCGAGCAGTACTTC CRVGTPSEQYF
many NA TRBJ2-3 TRBV11-2 TGTGCCAGCAGCTTAAGTATTTCGGGGGCGGGGAATACGCAGTATTTT CASSLSISGAGNTQYF
many TRBD1 TRBJ1-1 TRBV20-1 TGCAGTGCCAGACAGGGGTTGGGGAACACTGAAGCTTTCTTT CSARQGLGNTEAFF
few NA TRBJ1-1 TRBV19 TGTGCCAGTGCCCACGTTTCTGGGGCGAGAACTGAAGCTTTCTTT CASAHVSGARTEAFF
many NA TRBJ2-7 TRBV20-1 TGCAGTGCTAGAGAGAGCGTCGGGAAGGGGCAGTACTTC CSARESVGKGQYF
few NA TRBJ1-3 TRBV2 TGTGCCAGCAGGGTGGACGGGTTCTCTGGAAACACCATATATTTT CASRVDGFSGNTIYF
many NA TRBJ1-6 TRBV7-9 TGTGCCAGCAGCTTAGCGTTGGGCTATAATTCACCCCTCCACTTT CASSLALGYNSPLHF
many TRBD1 TRBJ1-2 TRBV5-1 TGCGCCAGCAGCTTGGGACAGGGGGCCCCTGGCTACACCTTC CASSLGQGAPGYTF
many NA TRBJ1-2 TRBV5-1 TGCGCCAGCAGCTTTAATGGAGCTAACTATGGCTACACCTTC CASSFNGANYGYTF
NA NA TRBJ1-5 TRBV23-1 TGCGCCAGCAGTCAAGACCCCAATAGCAATCAGCCCCAGCATTTT CASSQDPNSNQPQHF
many TRBD1 TRBJ2-3 TRBV29-1 TGCAGCGTTGAAAAAGGACAGGGGGCGAATACGCAGTATTTT CSVEKGQGANTQYF
many TRBD2 TRBJ2-7 TRBV7-3 TGTGCCAGCAGCTTCACGGAGTGGGGAGGGCCTTTTTACGAGCAGTACTTC CASSFTEWGGPFYEQYF
many NA TRBJ2-3 TRBV29-1 TGCAGCGTTGAAGACCCCATGCTCGGGGTAGATACGCAGTATTTT CSVEDPMLGVDTQYF
many NA TRBJ2-7 TRBV6-2/TRBV6-3 TGTGCCAGCAGTCTCATTGGACAGAGATACGAGCAGTACTTC CASSLIGQRYEQYF
many TRBD2 TRBJ2-3 TRBV5-1 TGCGCCAGCAGCCCCGGACTAGCGGGAGTTACTAGCACAGATACGCAGTATTTT CASSPGLAGVTSTDTQYF
many NA TRBJ2-3 TRBV13 TGTGCCAGCAGCTTATTGCATTCCCCAGATACGCAGTATTTT CASSLLHSPDTQYF
many NA TRBJ1-1 TRBV20-1 TGCAGTGCTCCACCGGAGGGCTCGCAAGCTTTCTTT CSAPPEGSQAFF
NA NA TRBJ2-1 TRBV11-2 TGTGCCAGCAGCTTAGTACTAAGCGCCGAGCAGTTCTTC CASSLVLSAEQFF
many TRBD2 TRBJ2-7 TRBV7-9 TGTGCCAGCAGCTTATCCCGCGGGAGGTCCCACGAGCAGTACTTC CASSLSRGRSHEQYF
many TRBD1 TRBJ2-1 TRBV18 TGTGCCAGCTCGTACGCACCGGGACAGGGGGCGATGAGGTCCTACAATGAGCAGTTCTTC CASSYAPGQGAMRSYNEQFF
many TRBD1 TRBJ2-2 TRBV4-3 TGCGCCAGCAGCCAAACCCCGGGGACAGGAACCGGGGAGCTGTTTTTT CASSQTPGTGTGELFF
many NA TRBJ1-1 TRBV20-1 TGCAGTGCTAGGGACCAGACAGGCGCTGCAAACACTGAAGCTTTCTTT CSARDQTGAANTEAFF
many NA TRBJ2-4 TRBV20-1 TGCAGTGCCAACCAGGGGACTGGAAAAAACATTCAGTACTTC CSANQGTGKNIQYF
many NA TRBJ2-7 TRBV20-1 TGCAGTGCTCTCCGACCAAACGGCTACGAGCAGTACTTC CSALRPNGYEQYF
many NA TRBJ2-1 TRBV29-1 TGCAGCGTTGAAGATAGTGGGGGTTTTGGTAGTGGGTATGAGCAGTTCTTC CSVEDSGGFGSGYEQFF
many NA TRBJ2-1 TRBV15 TGTGCCACCAGCAGAGATCCCACTGTGGATGAGCAGTTCTTC CATSRDPTVDEQFF
many NA TRBJ2-7 TRBV27 TGTGCCAGCAGTTTGGCGGATCCCCTAGTGGAGCAGTACTTC CASSLADPLVEQYF
NA NA TRBJ2-6 TRBV12-3/TRBV12-4 TGTGCCAGCAGTATTCGATCCGGGACGGGCACCTCTGGGGCCAACGTCCTGACTTTC CASSIRSGTGTSGANVLTF
many TRBD1 TRBJ2-5 TRBV6-1 TGTGCCAGCAGCCCCAGGGACAGGGGGGAGACCCAGTACTTC CASSPRDRGETQYF
many TRBD1 TRBJ2-7 TRBV30 TGTGCCTGGGCCGGGACAGGGACATTCTACGAGCAGTACTTC CAWAGTGTFYEQYF
few NA TRBJ2-5 TRBV15 TGTGCCACCAGCAGAGATCCGGCGGGCCAAGAGACCCAGTACTTC CATSRDPAGQETQYF
NA TRBD1 TRBJ2-7 TRBV19 TGTGCCAGTAGTATCTCGGGGACAGTCTACGAGCAGTACTTC CASSISGTVYEQYF
many TRBD1 TRBJ2-7 TRBV12-3/TRBV12-4 TGTGCCACCTCGACAGGGAAGGTTTACGAGCAGTACTTC CATSTGKVYEQYF
many TRBD1 TRBJ2-6 TRBV20-1 TGCAGTGCTAGAAACACGGGACAGGTTTTCTCTGGGGCCAACGTCCTGACTTTC CSARNTGQVFSGANVLTF
many TRBD1 TRBJ2-5 TRBV5-1 TGCGCCAGCAGCCCCATTGACAGGGGCCAGGAGACCCAGTACTTC CASSPIDRGQETQYF
many TRBD1 TRBJ2-1 TRBV7-2 TGTGCCAGCAGCCGGGACAGGGGCCACAATGAGCAGTTCTTC CASSRDRGHNEQFF
many NA TRBJ1-6 TRBV7-2 TGTGCCAGCAGCTCCCGGGACGCCAATTCACCCCTCCACTTT CASSSRDANSPLHF
many NA TRBJ1-5 TRBV20-1 TGCAGTGCTATCCCAGGACCTGAGAGATATTATCAGCCCCAGCATTTT CSAIPGPERYYQPQHF